Detailed here is one T cell receptor beta chain. The V end was cut by 8 bases, the J end by 1 base, with 12 bases between. Per germline, CDR1 SNHLY and CDR2 FYNNEI. This CDR3 region has 14 residues. The data are from a study of blood T cell repertoires in COVID-19. Clones were read by immunoSEQ multiplex PCR, and TCRdb kept only the in-frame ones, dropping some. The table has fewer than 75,000 clones, 70% to 90% seen once; the top ten hold 3.5% to 4%. Sequencing was done on a sample of peripheral blood. This clonotype was obtained from a man in his 70s with acute or convalescent COVID-19. The chain employs TRBV2 and TRBJ1-5; D call uncertain. The CDR3 is CASCDFWSNQPQHF. In nucleotides, the CDR3 is TGTGCCAGCTGCGATTTTTGGAGCAATCAGCCCCAGCATTTT.